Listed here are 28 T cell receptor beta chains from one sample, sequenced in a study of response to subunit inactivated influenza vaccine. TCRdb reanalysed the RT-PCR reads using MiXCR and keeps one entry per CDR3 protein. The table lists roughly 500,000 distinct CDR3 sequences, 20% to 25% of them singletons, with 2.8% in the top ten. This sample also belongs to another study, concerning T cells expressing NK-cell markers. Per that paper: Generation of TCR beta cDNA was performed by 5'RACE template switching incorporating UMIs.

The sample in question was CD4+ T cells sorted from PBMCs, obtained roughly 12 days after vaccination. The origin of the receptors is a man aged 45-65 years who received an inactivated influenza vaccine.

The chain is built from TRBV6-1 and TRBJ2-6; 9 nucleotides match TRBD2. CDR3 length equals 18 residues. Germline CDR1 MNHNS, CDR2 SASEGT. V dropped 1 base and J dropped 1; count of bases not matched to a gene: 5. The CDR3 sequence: CASSEVSLAGSGANVLTF. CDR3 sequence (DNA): TGTGCCAGCAGTGAAGTATCTCTAGCGGGATCTGGGGCCAACGTCCTGACTTTC.

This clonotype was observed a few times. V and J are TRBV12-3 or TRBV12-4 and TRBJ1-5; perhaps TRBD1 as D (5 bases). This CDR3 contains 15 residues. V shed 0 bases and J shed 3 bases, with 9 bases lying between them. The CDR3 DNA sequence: TGTGCCAGCAGTTTAGCAGGGGCCCTCAATCAGCCCCAGCATTTT. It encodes CASSLAGALNQPQHF.

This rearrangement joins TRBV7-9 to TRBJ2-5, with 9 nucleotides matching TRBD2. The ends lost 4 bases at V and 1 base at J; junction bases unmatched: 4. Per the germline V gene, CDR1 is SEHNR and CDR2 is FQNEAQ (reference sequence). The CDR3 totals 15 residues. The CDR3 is CASSSGGLAQETQYF. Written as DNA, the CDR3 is TGTGCCAGCAGCTCTGGGGGACTAGCCCAAGAGACCCAGTACTTC.

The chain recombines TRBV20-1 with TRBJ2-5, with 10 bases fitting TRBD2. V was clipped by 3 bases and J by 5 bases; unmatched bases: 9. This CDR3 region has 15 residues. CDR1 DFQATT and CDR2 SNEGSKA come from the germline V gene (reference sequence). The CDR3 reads CSASVQRGGMETQYF. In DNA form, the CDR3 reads TGCAGTGCTAGTGTACAGCGGGGGGGCATGGAGACCCAGTACTTC.

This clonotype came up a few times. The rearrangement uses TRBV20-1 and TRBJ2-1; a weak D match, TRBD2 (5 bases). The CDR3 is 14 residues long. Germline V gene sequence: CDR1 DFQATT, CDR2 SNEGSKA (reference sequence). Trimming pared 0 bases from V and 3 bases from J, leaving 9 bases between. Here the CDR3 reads CSARDRDFYNEQFF. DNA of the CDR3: TGCAGTGCTAGAGATCGGGATTTCTACAATGAGCAGTTCTTC.

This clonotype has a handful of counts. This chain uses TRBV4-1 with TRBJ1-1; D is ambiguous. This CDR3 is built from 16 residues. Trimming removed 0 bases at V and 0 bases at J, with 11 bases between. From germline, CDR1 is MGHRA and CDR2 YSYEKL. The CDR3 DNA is TGCGCCAGCAGCCAAGATGAGGGCTATTTGAACACTGAAGCTTTCTTT. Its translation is CASSQDEGYLNTEAFF.

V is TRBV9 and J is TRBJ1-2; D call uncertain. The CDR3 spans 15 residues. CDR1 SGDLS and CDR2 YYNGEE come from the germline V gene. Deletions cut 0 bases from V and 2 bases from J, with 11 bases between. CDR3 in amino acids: CASSVGGQVNYGYTF. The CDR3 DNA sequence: TGTGCCAGCAGCGTAGGAGGTCAGGTCAACTATGGCTACACCTTC. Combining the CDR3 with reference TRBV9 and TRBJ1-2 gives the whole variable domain DSGVTQTPKHLITATGQRVTLRCSPRSGDLSVYWYQQSLDQGLQFLIQYYNGEERAKGNILERFSAQQFPDLHSELNLSSLELGDSALYFCASSVGGQVNYGYTFGSGTRLTVV.

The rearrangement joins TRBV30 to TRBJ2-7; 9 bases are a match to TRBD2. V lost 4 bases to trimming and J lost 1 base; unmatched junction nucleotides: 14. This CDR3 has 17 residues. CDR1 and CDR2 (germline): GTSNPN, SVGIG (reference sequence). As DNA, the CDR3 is TGTGCCTGGAACTTAGGCTTGGATAGCGGGGGATCCTACGAGCAGTACTTC. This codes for CAWNLGLDSGGSYEQYF.

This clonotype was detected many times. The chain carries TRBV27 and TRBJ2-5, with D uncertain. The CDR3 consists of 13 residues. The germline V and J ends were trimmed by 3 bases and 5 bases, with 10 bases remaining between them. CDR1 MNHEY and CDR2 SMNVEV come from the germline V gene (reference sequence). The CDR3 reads CASSLFRRETQYF. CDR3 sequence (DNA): TGTGCCAGCAGTTTGTTCCGCCGGGAGACCCAGTACTTC.

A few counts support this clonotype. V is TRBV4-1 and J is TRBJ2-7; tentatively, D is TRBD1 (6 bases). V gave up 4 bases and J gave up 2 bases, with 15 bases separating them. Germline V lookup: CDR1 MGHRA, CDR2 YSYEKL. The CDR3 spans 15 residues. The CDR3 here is CASSLMVDRAYEQYF. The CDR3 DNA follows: TGCGCCAGCAGCCTCATGGTGGACAGAGCCTACGAGCAGTACTTC.

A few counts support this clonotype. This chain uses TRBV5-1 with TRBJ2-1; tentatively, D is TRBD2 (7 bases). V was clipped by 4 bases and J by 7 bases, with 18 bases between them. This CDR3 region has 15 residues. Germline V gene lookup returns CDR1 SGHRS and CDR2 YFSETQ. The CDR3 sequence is CASSPLGGGPNEQFF. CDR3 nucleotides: TGCGCCAGCAGCCCCTTGGGGGGGGGCCCGAATGAGCAGTTCTTC.

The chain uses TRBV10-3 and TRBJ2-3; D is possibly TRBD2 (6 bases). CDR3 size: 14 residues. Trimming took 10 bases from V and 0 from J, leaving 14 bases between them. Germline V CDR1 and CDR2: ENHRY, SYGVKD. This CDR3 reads CATSTGVSTDTQYF. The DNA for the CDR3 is TGTGCCACCAGCACGGGGGTTAGCACAGATACGCAGTATTTT.

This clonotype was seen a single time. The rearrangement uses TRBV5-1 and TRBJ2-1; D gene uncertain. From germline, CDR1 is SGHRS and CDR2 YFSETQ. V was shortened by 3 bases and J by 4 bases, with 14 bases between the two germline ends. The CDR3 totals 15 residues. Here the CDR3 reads CASSSSGWDYNEQFF. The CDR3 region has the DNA TGCGCCAGCAGCTCGTCCGGGTGGGATTACAATGAGCAGTTCTTC.

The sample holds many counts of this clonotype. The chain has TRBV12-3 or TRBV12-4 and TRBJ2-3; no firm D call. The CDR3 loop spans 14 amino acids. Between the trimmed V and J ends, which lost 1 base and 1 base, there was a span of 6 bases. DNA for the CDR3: TGTGCCAGCAGTTTAGGGGCTCGCACAGATACGCAGTATTTT. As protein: CASSLGARTDTQYF.

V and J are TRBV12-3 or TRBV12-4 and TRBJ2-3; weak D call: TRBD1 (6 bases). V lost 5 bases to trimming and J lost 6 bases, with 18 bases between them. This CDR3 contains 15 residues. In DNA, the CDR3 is TGTGCCAGCAGTCCGCGGCAGGGGATTAGCGATACGCAGTATTTT. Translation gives CASSPRQGISDTQYF.

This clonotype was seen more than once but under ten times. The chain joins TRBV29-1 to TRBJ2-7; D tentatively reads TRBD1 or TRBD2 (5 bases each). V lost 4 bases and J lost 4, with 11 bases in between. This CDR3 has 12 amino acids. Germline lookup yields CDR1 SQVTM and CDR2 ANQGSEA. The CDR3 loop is CSVGGASYEQYF. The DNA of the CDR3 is TGCAGCGTTGGAGGGGCTTCGTACGAGCAGTACTTC.

The CDR3 region has the DNA TGTGCCAGCAGTGTATACAGGGCCCCGGATGGCTACACCTTC. It is translated as CASSVYRAPDGYTF. The chain combines TRBV28 with TRBJ1-2; weak D call: TRBD1 (6 bases). This CDR3 is built from 14 residues. The germline V gene encodes CDR1 MDHEN and CDR2 SYDVKM. V dropped 5 bases and J dropped 6 bases, with 16 bases sitting between them.

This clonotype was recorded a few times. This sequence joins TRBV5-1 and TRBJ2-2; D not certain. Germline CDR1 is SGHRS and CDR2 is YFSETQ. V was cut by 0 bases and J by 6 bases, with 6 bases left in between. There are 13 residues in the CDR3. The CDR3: CASSLGVSGELFF. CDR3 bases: TGCGCCAGCAGCTTGGGGGTATCCGGGGAGCTGTTTTTT.

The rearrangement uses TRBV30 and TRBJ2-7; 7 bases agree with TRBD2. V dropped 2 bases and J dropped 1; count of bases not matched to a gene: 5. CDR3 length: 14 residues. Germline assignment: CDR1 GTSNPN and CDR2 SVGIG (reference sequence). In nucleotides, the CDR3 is TGTGCCTGGAGTTCGAGGGAGGGGTCCTACGAGCAGTACTTC. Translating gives CAWSSREGSYEQYF.

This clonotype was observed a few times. CDR3 bases: TGTGCCATCACCGGACAGGGGGCCGATACTGAAGCTTTCTTT. This sequence encodes CAITGQGADTEAFF. This chain joins TRBV10-3 and TRBJ1-1; TRBD1 matches 11 bases. Trimming removed 7 bases from V and 5 bases from J; junction bases left unmatched: 6. In germline, CDR1 is ENHRY, CDR2 SYGVKD. The CDR3 loop spans 14 amino acids.

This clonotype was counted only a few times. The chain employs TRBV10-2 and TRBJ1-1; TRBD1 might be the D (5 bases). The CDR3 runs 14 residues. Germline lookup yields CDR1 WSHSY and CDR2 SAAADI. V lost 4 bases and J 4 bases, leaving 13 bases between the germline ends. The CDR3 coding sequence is TGCGCCAGCAGTGGCCAGGGATTTGGCACTGAAGCTTTCTTT. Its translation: CASSGQGFGTEAFF.

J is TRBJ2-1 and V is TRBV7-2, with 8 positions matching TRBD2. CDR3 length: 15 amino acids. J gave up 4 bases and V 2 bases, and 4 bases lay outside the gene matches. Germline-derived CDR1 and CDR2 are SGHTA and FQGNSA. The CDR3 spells CASSLTGGMYNEQFF. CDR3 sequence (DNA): TGTGCCAGCAGCTTAACGGGAGGGATGTACAATGAGCAGTTCTTC.

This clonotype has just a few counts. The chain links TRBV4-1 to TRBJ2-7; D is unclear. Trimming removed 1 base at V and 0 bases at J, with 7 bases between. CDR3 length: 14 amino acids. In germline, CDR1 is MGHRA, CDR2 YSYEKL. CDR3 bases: TGCGCCAGCAGCCAAGCTGGCGGCTCCTACGAGCAGTACTTC. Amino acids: CASSQAGGSYEQYF.

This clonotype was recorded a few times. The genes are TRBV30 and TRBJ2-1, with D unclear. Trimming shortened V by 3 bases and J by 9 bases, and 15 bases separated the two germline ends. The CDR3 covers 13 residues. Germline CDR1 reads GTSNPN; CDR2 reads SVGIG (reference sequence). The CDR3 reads CAWSAGRRREQFF. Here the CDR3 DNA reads TGTGCCTGGAGCGCCGGACGGAGACGTGAGCAGTTCTTC.

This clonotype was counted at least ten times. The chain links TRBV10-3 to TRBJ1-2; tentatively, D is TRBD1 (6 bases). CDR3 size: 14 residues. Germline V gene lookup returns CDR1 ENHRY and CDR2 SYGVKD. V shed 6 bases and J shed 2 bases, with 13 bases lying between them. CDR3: CAIRSLGANYGYTF. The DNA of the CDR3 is TGTGCCATCAGATCCTTGGGGGCGAACTATGGCTACACCTTC.

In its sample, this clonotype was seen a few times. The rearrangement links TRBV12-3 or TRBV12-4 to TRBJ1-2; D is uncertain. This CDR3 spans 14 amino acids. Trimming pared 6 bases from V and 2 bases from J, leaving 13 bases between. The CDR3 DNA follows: TGTGCCAGCAGCACCCCGAAGAAGAACTATGGCTACACCTTC. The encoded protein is CASSTPKKNYGYTF.

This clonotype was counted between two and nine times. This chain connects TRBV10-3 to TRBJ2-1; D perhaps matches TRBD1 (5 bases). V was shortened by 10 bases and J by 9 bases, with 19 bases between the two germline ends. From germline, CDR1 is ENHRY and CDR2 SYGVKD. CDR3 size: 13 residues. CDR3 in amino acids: CATRATGLTEQFF. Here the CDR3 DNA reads TGTGCCACCAGGGCGACCGGCTTAACTGAGCAGTTCTTC.

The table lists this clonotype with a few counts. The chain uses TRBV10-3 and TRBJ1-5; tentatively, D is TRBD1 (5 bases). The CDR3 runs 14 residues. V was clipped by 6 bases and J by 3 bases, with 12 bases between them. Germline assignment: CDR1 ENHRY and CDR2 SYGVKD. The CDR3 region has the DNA TGTGCCATCAGCGGAGACAGCACCAATCAGCCCCAGCATTTT. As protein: CAISGDSTNQPQHF.